This entry lists 14 T cell receptor beta chains sequenced from one sample in a study of identifying expanded T cells in peripheral blood. Data came from immunoSEQ multiplex PCR; TCRdb stores just in-frame clones and leaves some out. The sample includes 95,000 to 150,000 clones, about four fifths of them seen just once. Source material: blood. The receptors originated from a person aged 18-70 years in good health.

This clone appeared once. The rearrangement uses TRBV6-1 and TRBJ1-1; D gene unclear. V was trimmed by 3 bases and J by 2 bases, leaving 10 bases between them. Germline lookup yields CDR1 MNHNS and CDR2 SASEGT. The CDR3 loop spans 14 amino acids. The CDR3 region has the DNA TGTGCCAGCAGTGATGACGGACTCAACACTGAAGCTTTCTTT. Amino acid sequence: CASSDDGLNTEAFF.

This chain links TRBV4-3 with TRBJ1-6; 9 nucleotides align to TRBD1. CDR3 length equals 18 residues. V gave up 5 bases and J gave up 10 bases; unmatched junction bases: 18. Looked up from germline, CDR1 is LGHNA and CDR2 is YSLEER. CDR3 DNA sequence: TGCGCCAGCAGCGAAGCGGGCCACTACTTGACAGGGGGATCACCCCTCCACTTT. Translating gives CASSEAGHYLTGGSPLHF.

V is TRBV2 and J is TRBJ1-5; 9 positions agree with TRBD1. With V trimmed by 4 bases and J by 5 bases, 3 bases remained unmatched. The germline gives CDR1 SNHLY, CDR2 FYNNEI. This CDR3 has 14 residues. For the CDR3, the DNA is TGTGCCAGCAGTGGACAGGGGGTACATCAGCCCCAGCATTTT. This encodes CASSGQGVHQPQHF. Full variable domain (rest looked up from reference TRBV2 and TRBJ1-5): EPEVTQTPSHQVTQMGQEVILRCVPISNHLYFYWYRQILGQKVEFLVSFYNNEISEKSEIFDDQFSVERPDGSNFTLKIRSTKLEDSAMYFCASSGQGVHQPQHFGDGTRLSIL.

The table lists this clone with a few counts. The chain is built from TRBV6-1 and TRBJ2-7; tentatively, D is TRBD1 or TRBD2 (5 bases each). The CDR3 has 13 amino acids. The germline V gene encodes CDR1 MNHNS and CDR2 SASEGT. Trimming stripped 6 bases from V and 2 bases from J, with 11 bases between. CDR3 in amino acids: CASSRDVAYEQYF. The CDR3 DNA reads as TGTGCCAGCAGCCGGGACGTAGCCTACGAGCAGTACTTC.

This sequence joins TRBV6-6 and TRBJ2-5; D perhaps matches TRBD1 (6 bases). The CDR3 is made up of 14 amino acids. Trimming stripped 0 bases from V and 13 bases from J, with 18 bases between. The germline V gene encodes CDR1 MNHNY and CDR2 SVGAGI (reference sequence). The chain's CDR3 is CASSYSGAGALRYF. In nucleotides, the CDR3 is TGTGCCAGCAGTTACTCGGGGGCCGGCGCTCTCCGGTACTTC.

V usage is TRBV11-2 and J usage is TRBJ2-5; D uncertain. In germline, CDR1 is SGHAT, CDR2 FQNNGV. V lost 2 bases, J lost 5 bases, and 6 bases lay in between. The length of the CDR3 is 12 residues. The CDR3 sequence is CASSLILETQYF. The DNA for the CDR3 is TGTGCCAGCAGCTTAATTTTGGAGACCCAGTACTTC.

The chain couples TRBV5-4 to TRBJ1-1; the match to TRBD1 covers 8 bases. The germline V gene has CDR1 SGHNT and CDR2 YYREEE (reference sequence). This CDR3 is 15 amino acids long. J gave up 3 bases and V 3 bases, and 7 bases lay outside the gene matches. CDR3 sequence reads: CASSWEPTGDTEAFF. The CDR3 nucleotides read TGTGCCAGCAGCTGGGAACCGACAGGGGACACTGAAGCTTTCTTT. Looking up the rest from reference TRBV5-4 and TRBJ1-1 gives the full variable domain: ETGVTQSPTHLIKTRGQQVTLRCSSQSGHNTVSWYQQALGQGPQFIFQYYREEENGRGNFPPRFSGLQFPNYSSELNVNALELDDSALYLCASSWEPTGDTEAFFGQGTRLTVV.

The chain couples TRBV9 to TRBJ1-2, with D possibly TRBD1 on 6 matching bases. Deletions cut 5 bases from V and 4 bases from J, with 18 bases between. The germline V gene encodes CDR1 SGDLS and CDR2 YYNGEE. The CDR3 totals 15 residues. CDR3 in DNA: TGTGCCAGCAGTAAAAGCGGGACACCCTCCTATGGCTACACCTTC. Translation: CASSKSGTPSYGYTF.

The rearrangement links TRBV2 to TRBJ1-4; TRBD1 matches 8 bases. V lost 10 bases to trimming and J lost 6 bases; unmatched junction nucleotides: 7. This CDR3 spans 13 amino acids. Germline CDR1 and CDR2: SNHLY and FYNNEI. CDR3 in DNA: TGTGCCATCAAGGGACAGGCTGATGAAAAACTGTTTTTT. This translates into CAIKGQADEKLFF.

V is TRBV7-2 and J is TRBJ1-1, with D perhaps TRBD1 (5 bases). Per germline, CDR1 SGHTA and CDR2 FQGNSA. The CDR3 length is 13 residues. V gave up 2 bases and J gave up 3 bases, with 7 bases separating them. Here the CDR3 DNA reads TGTGCCAGCAGCTTACCGGGGCACACTGAAGCTTTCTTT. Protein sequence: CASSLPGHTEAFF. Full variable domain (missing parts from reference TRBV7-2 and TRBJ1-1): GAGVSQSPSNKVTEKGKDVELRCDPISGHTALYWYRQSLGQGLEFLIYFQGNSAPDKSGLPSDRFSAERTGGSVSTLTIQRTQQEDSAVYLCASSLPGHTEAFFGQGTRLTVV.

The J gene is TRBJ1-2, the V gene TRBV6-1; D remains unclear. The CDR3 length is 16 residues. Looked up from germline, CDR1 is MNHNS and CDR2 is SASEGT. V was pared by 2 bases and J by 0 bases, with 13 bases between. This CDR3 is CASSERGPQANYGYTF. CDR3 nucleotide sequence: TGTGCCAGCAGTGAAAGAGGCCCACAAGCTAACTATGGCTACACCTTC.

This clone was seen a few times. This sequence joins TRBV2 and TRBJ1-4; TRBD1 might be the D (5 bases). The length of the CDR3 is 17 residues. The V gene lost 7 bases and the J gene lost 5 bases, with 23 bases spanning the gap. Germline V gives CDR1 SNHLY, CDR2 FYNNEI. The CDR3 region has the DNA TGTGCCAGCACTGGGACTCGCGGCCCGATGCTGAATGAAAAACTGTTTTTT. This translates into CASTGTRGPMLNEKLFF.

The chain carries TRBV6-1 and TRBJ1-6; D is unresolved. Looked up from germline, CDR1 is MNHNS and CDR2 is SASEGT. CDR3 size: 14 residues. Trimming took off 1 base at V and 9 bases at J, with 10 bases between the two ends. CDR3 sequence: CASSEEGSSSPLHF. The CDR3 DNA follows: TGTGCCAGCAGTGAAGAAGGTAGTAGTTCACCCCTCCACTTT.

In this sample, this clone turned up once. The chain recombines TRBV2 with TRBJ2-1; TRBD1 is a possible D gene (5 bases). The V gene's germline CDR1 is SNHLY and CDR2 FYNNEI. V was cut by 10 bases and J by 7 bases, with 14 bases left in between. The CDR3 covers 12 residues. The chain's CDR3 is CATKFAGNEQFF. CDR3 DNA: TGTGCCACCAAATTCGCAGGGAATGAGCAGTTCTTC.